Presented here are 27 T cell receptor beta chains from one specimen sequenced in a study of post-analysis software for immune sequencing data. TCR beta libraries were prepared from cDNA with unique molecular identifiers. TCRdb redid the calling of the PCR reads with MiXCR, one entry per CDR3 protein. Here the sample spans about 540,000 distinct CDR3 sequences, 34% being singletons. Study-level points and caveats: Several TRBV segments (TRBV5-6, TRBV5-1 and TRBV20-1 among them) occurred more frequently in patients than in controls.

No antigen is known for these receptors. Sequenced: blood. The source of these receptors is a girl aged 2 to 17 with multiple sclerosis.

The chain is built from TRBV18 and TRBJ2-5; TRBD1 might be the D (6 bases). V dropped 3 bases and J dropped 4 bases, with 24 bases sitting between them. This CDR3 spans 18 amino acids. Germline V gene sequence: CDR1 KGHSH, CDR2 LQKENI. The CDR3: CASSPLHLGQSPGETQYF. Here the CDR3 DNA reads TGTGCCAGCTCACCCCTTCACTTGGGACAAAGTCCAGGAGAGACCCAGTACTTC. Filled out from reference TRBV18 and TRBJ2-5, the complete variable domain reads NAGVMQNPRHLVRRRGQEARLRCSPMKGHSHVYWYRQLPEEGLKFMVYLQKENIIDESGMPKERFSAEFPKEGPSILRIQQVVRGDSAAYFCASSPLHLGQSPGETQYFGPGTRLLVL.

The sample holds a few counts of this clonotype. The chain links TRBV12-3 or TRBV12-4 to TRBJ1-1; tentative D call: TRBD1 (5 bases). CDR3 length: 15 residues. Trimming left V 5 bases short and J 5 bases short, with 18 bases between. The CDR3 DNA is TGTGCCAGCAGTAGAGCCGGGACCGCGAGTACTGAAGCTTTCTTT. Its translation is CASSRAGTASTEAFF.

The chain links TRBV5-4 to TRBJ2-3, with 13 positions matching TRBD2. This CDR3 has 14 amino acids. The J segment lost 4 bases and the V segment lost 9 bases, leaving 5 bases of the junction unmatched. Germline V lookup: CDR1 SGHNT, CDR2 YYREEE (reference sequence). This CDR3 reads CATTGLAGSDTQYF. The CDR3 DNA sequence: TGTGCCACCACGGGACTAGCGGGGTCAGATACGCAGTATTTT.

This chain connects TRBV5-1 to TRBJ1-1, with 11 bases identical to TRBD1. The CDR3 runs to 15 residues. CDR1 is SGHRS and CDR2 is YFSETQ in the germline V gene. Unmatched junction bases numbered 10, after V lost 6 bases and J lost 6 bases. The CDR3 bases are TGCGCCAGCAAACCGGGGACAGGGGGGATCCCTGAAGCTTTCTTT. Amino acid sequence: CASKPGTGGIPEAFF.

There are a few counts of this clonotype. The chain carries TRBV7-2 and TRBJ1-6, with no clear D. Germline V gene data show CDR1 as SGHTA and CDR2 as FQGNSA. Trimming shortened V by 8 bases and J by 7 bases, and 9 bases separated the two germline ends. CDR3 length: 12 residues. CDR3 loop: CASRGVNSPLHF. The CDR3 DNA reads TGTGCCAGCCGCGGGGTCAATTCACCCCTCCACTTT.

This clonotype was observed a few times. V gene TRBV20-1 combines with J gene TRBJ2-3; D is perhaps TRBD2 (5 bases). Germline CDR1 and CDR2: DFQATT and SNEGSKA (reference sequence). This CDR3 region has 15 residues. Trimming removed 3 bases at V and 4 bases at J, with 17 bases between. The CDR3 sequence: CSARLATHGPDTQYF. DNA for the CDR3: TGCAGTGCTAGGTTAGCGACCCATGGCCCAGATACGCAGTATTTT.

This clonotype has a count of ten or more. V and J are TRBV20-1 and TRBJ2-7; a possible D gene is TRBD2 (6 bases). This CDR3 has 14 residues. Germline V gene sequence: CDR1 DFQATT, CDR2 SNEGSKA (reference sequence). Trimming took off 0 bases at V and 0 bases at J, with 9 bases between the two ends. The CDR3 protein is CSARDAGLSYEQYF. The CDR3 coding sequence is TGCAGTGCTAGAGATGCGGGACTCTCCTACGAGCAGTACTTC.

This clonotype has a single count. DNA of the CDR3: TGTGCCAGCAGCATCGGGACTAGCGGTGCAGATACGCAGTATTTT. Translating it yields CASSIGTSGADTQYF. The V gene is TRBV7-9, the J gene TRBJ2-3; 11 bases agree with TRBD2. Trimming at V came to 5 bases and at J to 4 bases, leaving 5 bases not matched to a gene. The CDR3 runs 15 residues. The V gene's germline CDR1 is SEHNR and CDR2 FQNEAQ (reference sequence).

This clonotype appeared a few times. The chain joins TRBV10-3 to TRBJ1-2; no clear D. CDR1 is ENHRY and CDR2 is SYGVKD in the germline V gene. V was cut by 10 bases and J by 4 bases, with 16 bases left in between. The CDR3 length is 13 residues. For the CDR3, the DNA is TGTGCCAGCTCGACGGACGGTCTCTATGGCTACACCTTC. This translates into CASSTDGLYGYTF.

V usage is TRBV9 and J usage is TRBJ2-3; D is possibly TRBD2 (5 bases). Deletions cut 7 bases from V and 4 bases from J, with 22 bases between. This CDR3 contains 16 residues. The germline gives CDR1 SGDLS, CDR2 YYNGEE. The chain's CDR3 is CASSPEVAGLADTQYF. The CDR3 DNA reads TGTGCCAGCTCCCCGGAGGTGGCGGGCTTGGCAGATACGCAGTATTTT.

The rearrangement links TRBV10-3 to TRBJ2-5; 9 nucleotides align to TRBD2. The closer fit of TRBJ2-7 to the DNA end suggests the J call may be wrong. CDR3 length equals 15 residues. CDR1 and CDR2 from the germline V gene are ENHRY and SYGVKD. The CDR3, as DNA: TGTGCCATCAGAACGGGACTAGCTAACAGCTACGAGCAGTACTTC. Its protein is CAIRTGLANSYEQYF.

V gene TRBV21-1 combines with J gene TRBJ1-5; the table's D call, TRBD1, was not checked against the DNA. TRBV21-1 counts as a pseudogene. CDR3 length: 24 amino acids. CDR3 region: CASSKQQFVGSGQGGLYSNQPQHF. The CDR3 coding sequence is TGTGCCAGCAGCAAACAACAGTTTGTAGGGTCGGGACAGGGAGGGTTGTATAGCAATCAGCCCCAGCATTTT.

This clonotype has just a few counts. The chain joins TRBV6-2 or TRBV6-3 to TRBJ1-2; D is perhaps TRBD1 (6 bases). The CDR3 is 14 residues long. V dropped 5 bases and J dropped 7 bases, with 17 bases sitting between them. Germline CDR1 and CDR2: MNHEY and SVGEGT. The CDR3 reads CASSGPTGRGGYTF. DNA of the CDR3: TGTGCCAGCAGTGGACCCACAGGGCGGGGTGGCTACACCTTC.

This clonotype was detected a few times. The rearrangement joins TRBV3-1 to TRBJ2-1; maybe TRBD1 (6 bases). Trimming took off 2 bases at V and 9 bases at J, with 17 bases between the two ends. Germline lookup yields CDR1 LGHDT and CDR2 YNNKEL (reference sequence). The CDR3 totals 15 residues. The CDR3 region is CASSQTGIAVSEQFF. Written as DNA, the CDR3 is TGTGCCAGCAGCCAAACAGGGATAGCTGTCAGTGAGCAGTTCTTC.

V and J are TRBV29-1 and TRBJ2-7, with 7 nucleotides matching TRBD1. V shed 7 bases, J shed 5 bases, and the junction held 5 bases outside the gene matches. The CDR3 loop spans 11 amino acids. CDR1 and CDR2 (germline): SQVTM, ANQGSEA. In DNA form, the CDR3 reads TGCAGCGCCCCACAGGGGAACGAGCAGTACTTC. The encoded protein is CSAPQGNEQYF.

Notes on this clonotype: One end of the junction does not line up with germline, which may come from a read error. The chain uses TRBV20-1 and TRBJ1-5, with D unclear. CDR1 is DFQATT, CDR2 SNEGSKA, per germline (reference sequence). The CDR3 sequence is 15 residues long. CDR3 bases: TGCAATGCTAGAGTTGCCAGGTTGAGCAATCAGCCCCAGCATTTT. It codes for CNARVARLSNQPQHF.

The chain recombines TRBV2 with TRBJ1-2, with D possibly being TRBD1 (6 bases). The CDR3 is 14 amino acids. From germline, CDR1 is SNHLY and CDR2 FYNNEI. V dropped 7 bases and J dropped 4 bases, with 16 bases sitting between them. For the CDR3, the DNA is TGTGCCAGCACCATAGAGACAGGACCCTATGGCTACACCTTC. Amino acids: CASTIETGPYGYTF.

This clonotype was found many times. The gene calls are TRBV7-9 and TRBJ2-1; 9 nucleotides match TRBD1. V gave up 2 bases and J gave up 7 bases; unmatched junction bases: 6. This CDR3 region has 15 residues. The germline V gene has CDR1 SEHNR and CDR2 FQNEAQ (reference sequence). Here the CDR3 DNA reads TGTGCCAGCAGCTTACTAACAGGGGGCTCTAATGAGCAGTTCTTC. This codes for CASSLLTGGSNEQFF.

This clonotype has just a few counts. V usage is TRBV10-3 and J usage is TRBJ2-5; TRBD2 matches 12 bases. The CDR3 totals 17 residues. The V gene's germline CDR1 is ENHRY and CDR2 SYGVKD. Trimming cost V 4 bases and J 5 bases; bases outside gene matches: 11. Here the CDR3 reads CAISATSGGAQGETQYF. CDR3 in DNA: TGTGCCATCAGTGCGACTAGCGGGGGCGCCCAGGGGGAGACCCAGTACTTC.

V usage is TRBV3-1 and J usage is TRBJ2-7; no firm D call. This CDR3 is 15 amino acids long. Trimming shortened V by 0 bases and J by 2 bases, and 11 bases separated the two germline ends. CDR1 LGHDT and CDR2 YNNKEL come from the germline V gene (reference sequence). The CDR3 DNA follows: TGTGCCAGCAGCCAAGAGGCAGGCTTCACCTACGAGCAGTACTTC. Translation: CASSQEAGFTYEQYF.

The genes are TRBV10-3 and TRBJ2-7, with 11 bases aligning to TRBD2. The V gene's germline CDR1 is ENHRY and CDR2 SYGVKD. The CDR3 contains 15 residues. The trim removed 6 bases at V and 4 bases at J, leaving 8 bases unmatched. CDR3 sequence (DNA): TGTGCCATCAGCTCCGGGACTAGCGGAATTTACGAGCAGTACTTC. Translating it yields CAISSGTSGIYEQYF.

The table lists this clonotype with a few counts. V gene TRBV24-1 combines with J gene TRBJ2-3; possible D gene TRBD2, 5 bases. The germline V gene has CDR1 KGHDR and CDR2 SFDVKD. The CDR3 is 12 amino acids. Trimming shortened V by 8 bases and J by 7 bases, and 12 bases separated the two germline ends. The CDR3 sequence: CATMDLGNTQYF. CDR3 sequence (DNA): TGTGCCACCATGGACTTGGGCAATACGCAGTATTTT.

The chain couples TRBV6-5 to TRBJ2-7; maybe TRBD1 (6 bases). Trimming left V 0 bases short and J 0 bases short, with 15 bases between. This CDR3 contains 17 residues. CDR1 is MNHEY and CDR2 is SVGAGI in the germline V gene. The DNA for the CDR3 is TGTGCCAGCAGTTACTCCTCCGGGACACCACTCTCCTACGAGCAGTACTTC. Encoded protein: CASSYSSGTPLSYEQYF.

This chain joins TRBV5-4 and TRBJ2-5, with D possibly TRBD2 on 6 matching bases. V lost 1 base and J 4 bases, leaving 17 bases between the germline ends. Germline V gives CDR1 SGHNT, CDR2 YYREEE (reference sequence). The CDR3 spans 16 residues. The CDR3 reads CASSLPGLLARETQYF. The CDR3 DNA reads TGTGCCAGCAGCTTGCCGGGACTGCTGGCTCGAGAGACCCAGTACTTC. The full variable domain, with the rest looked up from reference TRBV5-4 and TRBJ2-5, is ETGVTQSPTHLIKTRGQQVTLRCSSQSGHNTVSWYQQALGQGPQFIFQYYREEENGRGNFPPRFSGLQFPNYSSELNVNALELDDSALYLCASSLPGLLARETQYFGPGTRLLVL.

The chain recombines TRBV6-2 or TRBV6-3 with TRBJ2-1; 9 bases agree with TRBD1. Trimming at V came to 9 bases and at J to 10 bases, leaving 7 bases not matched to a gene. CDR3 size: 12 residues. CDR1 is MNHEY and CDR2 is SVGEGT in the germline V gene. The CDR3 DNA is TGTGCCAGAACAGGGGGCTTGAACGAGCAGTTCTTC. This encodes CARTGGLNEQFF.

The chain uses TRBV7-8 and TRBJ2-7; 8 nucleotides align to TRBD1. The germline CDR1 and CDR2 sequences are SGHVS and FQNEAQ. V was clipped by 1 base and J by 5 bases; unmatched bases: 7. The CDR3 spans 15 residues. The CDR3 DNA is TGTGCCAGCAGCTTAGGGACAGGGAGTAGGAACGAGCAGTACTTC. Its translation is CASSLGTGSRNEQYF. Looking up the rest from reference TRBV7-8 and TRBJ2-7 gives the full variable domain: GAGVSQSPRYKVAKRGQDVALRCDPISGHVSLFWYQQALGQGPEFLTYFQNEAQLDKSGLPSDRFFAERPEGSVSTLKIQRTQQEDSAVYLCASSLGTGSRNEQYFGPGTRLTVT.

The rearrangement joins TRBV20-1 to TRBJ2-3; no definite D call. Trimming took off 6 bases at V and 5 bases at J, with 9 bases between the two ends. The germline V gene has CDR1 DFQATT and CDR2 SNEGSKA (reference sequence). This CDR3 is built from 11 residues. CDR3 DNA sequence: TGCAGTGCACTTCTTCGAGATACGCAGTATTTT. Translation gives CSALLRDTQYF.